This record concerns one T cell receptor beta chain sequence. V trimming: 0 bases; J trimming: 2 bases; junction bases outside the gene matches: 2. The CDR3 length is 16 residues. Germline values: CDR1 SGHRS, CDR2 YFSETQ. This entry is derived from a study of blood T cell repertoires in COVID-19. The assay was immunoSEQ multiplex PCR, and TCRdb's table has in-frame clones only and misses some. In the table there are roughly 23,000 clones, roughly nine tenths of which are singletons. Seattle-derived patients entered the study during active infection and were followed longitudinally. The chain employs TRBV5-1 and TRBJ2-3, with 11 bases lining up with TRBD2. The sequenced material came from peripheral blood. This TCR was sampled from a man between 65 and 79 years old with COVID-19, enrolled during active disease. The CDR3 here is CASSLGLAGSTDTQYF. The CDR3 nucleotides read TGCGCCAGCAGCTTGGGACTAGCGGGGTCCACAGATACGCAGTATTTT.